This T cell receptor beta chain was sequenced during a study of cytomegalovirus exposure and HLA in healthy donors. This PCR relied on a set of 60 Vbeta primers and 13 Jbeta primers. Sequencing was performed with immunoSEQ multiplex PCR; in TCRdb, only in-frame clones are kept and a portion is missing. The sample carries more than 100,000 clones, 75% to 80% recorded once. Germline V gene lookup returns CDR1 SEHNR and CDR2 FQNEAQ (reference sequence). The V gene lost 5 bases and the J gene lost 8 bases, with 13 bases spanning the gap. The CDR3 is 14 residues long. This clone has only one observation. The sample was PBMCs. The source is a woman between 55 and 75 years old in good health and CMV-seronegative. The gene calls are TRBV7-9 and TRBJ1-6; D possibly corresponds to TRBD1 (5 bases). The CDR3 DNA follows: TGTGCCAGCAGCCGACGGGGGTTAGATTCACCCCTCCACTTT. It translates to CASSRRGLDSPLHF.